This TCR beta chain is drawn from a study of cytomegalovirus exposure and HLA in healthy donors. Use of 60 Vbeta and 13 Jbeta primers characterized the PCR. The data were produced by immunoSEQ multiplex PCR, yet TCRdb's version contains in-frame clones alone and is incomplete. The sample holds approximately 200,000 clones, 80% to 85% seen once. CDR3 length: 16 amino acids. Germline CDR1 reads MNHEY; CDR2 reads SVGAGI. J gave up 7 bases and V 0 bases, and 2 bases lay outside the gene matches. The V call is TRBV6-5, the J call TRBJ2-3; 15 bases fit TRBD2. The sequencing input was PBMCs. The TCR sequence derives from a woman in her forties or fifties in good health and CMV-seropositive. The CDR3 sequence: CASSYSGTSGRNTQYF. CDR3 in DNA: TGTGCCAGCAGTTACTCTGGGACTAGCGGGAGGAATACGCAGTATTTT.